The 8 T cell receptor beta chains below were found in one sample sequenced in a study of cytomegalovirus exposure and HLA in healthy donors. It was with 60 Vbeta and 13 Jbeta primers that the PCR ran. The data were produced by immunoSEQ multiplex PCR, yet TCRdb's version contains in-frame clones alone and is incomplete. The sample lists about 92,000 clones, 69% seen once, with 2.5% to 3% in the top ten. Sequences were obtained from PBMCs. Receptor source: a man aged 45-60 years in good health and CMV-seronegative.

This chain links TRBV4-2 with TRBJ1-1; 7 positions agree with TRBD1. The germline V gene encodes CDR1 LGHNA and CDR2 YNFKEQ. This CDR3 region has 15 residues. Trimming took 5 bases from V and 1 from J; bases not matched to a gene: 7. In nucleotides, the CDR3 is TGTGCCAGCAGCGAGACCGGGACAGCGAACACTGAAGCTTTCTTT. It yields the protein CASSETGTANTEAFF.

The V and J genes are TRBV7-9 and TRBJ2-3, with 11 bases aligning to TRBD2. Germline V gene lookup returns CDR1 SEHNR and CDR2 FQNEAQ (reference sequence). The trim removed 5 bases at V and 2 bases at J, leaving 6 bases unmatched. CDR3 size: 16 residues. CDR3 nucleotides: TGTGCCAGCAGCCCACCGGGACTAGCGGACACAGATACGCAGTATTTT. Translating it yields CASSPPGLADTDTQYF.

The V call is TRBV6-1, the J call TRBJ2-7; 10 bases agree with TRBD2. After removal of 7 bases from V and 2 bases from J, the junction contained 8 bases not matched to a gene. The germline V gene has CDR1 MNHNS and CDR2 SASEGT. The CDR3 totals 15 residues. This CDR3 is CASIYLAGGTYEQYF. The CDR3, as DNA: TGTGCCAGCATCTATTTAGCGGGGGGAACCTACGAGCAGTACTTC.

This clone was seen only a few times. The V and J genes are TRBV10-3 and TRBJ1-2; maybe TRBD1 (6 bases). V dropped 5 bases and J dropped 6 bases, with 19 bases sitting between them. This CDR3 is 15 amino acids long. CDR1 and CDR2 from the germline V gene are ENHRY and SYGVKD. The CDR3 bases are TGTGCCATCAGTCACCCCTGGGGGGGCAAAGATGGCTACACCTTC. Translation: CAISHPWGGKDGYTF.

In this sample, this clone turned up a few times. V is TRBV4-2 and J is TRBJ2-3; 14 bases fit TRBD2. Trimming took 5 bases from V and 0 from J; bases not matched to a gene: 4. CDR3 length: 17 residues. Germline V gene data show CDR1 as LGHNA and CDR2 as YNFKEQ. The CDR3 nucleotides are TGTGCCAGCAGCGCCTGGACTAGCGGGGGGAGCACAGATACGCAGTATTTT. It codes for CASSAWTSGGSTDTQYF.

This rearrangement joins TRBV5-1 to TRBJ2-7, with 7 nucleotides matching TRBD1. The CDR3 runs 13 residues. Losses at the gene ends were 3 bases for V and 6 bases for J; bases not matched to a gene: 6. From germline, CDR1 is SGHRS and CDR2 YFSETQ. CDR3 sequence reads: CASSSTGYSEQYF. CDR3 in DNA: TGCGCCAGCAGCTCGACAGGGTATTCCGAGCAGTACTTC.

The V call is TRBV28, the J call TRBJ1-5; TRBD1 might be the D (5 bases). Trimming removed 2 bases from V and 2 bases from J, with 19 bases in between. CDR3 length equals 18 residues. The germline CDR1 and CDR2 sequences are MDHEN and SYDVKM. The chain's CDR3 is CASSLPGNFDWGNQPQHF. Here the CDR3 DNA reads TGTGCCAGCAGTTTACCAGGGAACTTCGACTGGGGCAATCAGCCCCAGCATTTT.

The J gene is TRBJ1-2, the V gene TRBV9; D is possibly TRBD1 (6 bases). Trimming shortened V by 4 bases and J by 3 bases, and 10 bases separated the two germline ends. Germline-derived CDR1 and CDR2 are SGDLS and YYNGEE. The CDR3 totals 13 residues. CDR3 residues: CASSTGRDYGYTF. In DNA form, the CDR3 reads TGTGCCAGCAGCACAGGGAGGGACTATGGCTACACCTTC. The full variable domain, completed using reference TRBV9 and TRBJ1-2, is DSGVTQTPKHLITATGQRVTLRCSPRSGDLSVYWYQQSLDQGLQFLIQYYNGEERAKGNILERFSAQQFPDLHSELNLSSLELGDSALYFCASSTGRDYGYTFGSGTRLTVV.